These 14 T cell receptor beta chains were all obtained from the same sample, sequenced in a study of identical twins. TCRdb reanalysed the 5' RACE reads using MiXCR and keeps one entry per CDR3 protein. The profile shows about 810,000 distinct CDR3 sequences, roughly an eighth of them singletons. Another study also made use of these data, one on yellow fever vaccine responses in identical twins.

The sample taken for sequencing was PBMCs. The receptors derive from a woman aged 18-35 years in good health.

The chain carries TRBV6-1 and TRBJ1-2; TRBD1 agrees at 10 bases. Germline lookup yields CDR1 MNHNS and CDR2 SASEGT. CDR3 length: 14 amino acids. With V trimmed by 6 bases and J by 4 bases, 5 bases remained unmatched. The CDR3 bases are TGTGCCAGCAGGACGGGGACAGGGGTCTATGGCTACACCTTC. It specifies CASRTGTGVYGYTF.

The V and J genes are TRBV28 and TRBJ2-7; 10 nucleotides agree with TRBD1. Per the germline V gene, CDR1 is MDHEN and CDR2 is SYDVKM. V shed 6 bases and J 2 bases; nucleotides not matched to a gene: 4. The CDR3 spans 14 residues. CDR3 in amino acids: CASRGTGETYEQYF. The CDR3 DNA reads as TGTGCCAGCAGAGGGACAGGGGAGACCTACGAGCAGTACTTC.

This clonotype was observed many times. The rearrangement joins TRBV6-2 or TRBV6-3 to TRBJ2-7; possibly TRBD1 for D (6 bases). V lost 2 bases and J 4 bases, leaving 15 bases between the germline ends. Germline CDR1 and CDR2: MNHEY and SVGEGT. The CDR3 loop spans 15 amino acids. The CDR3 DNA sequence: TGTGCCAGCAGTTACCTGGGAAAGAGGGGGTACGAGCAGTACGTC. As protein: CASSYLGKRGYEQYV.

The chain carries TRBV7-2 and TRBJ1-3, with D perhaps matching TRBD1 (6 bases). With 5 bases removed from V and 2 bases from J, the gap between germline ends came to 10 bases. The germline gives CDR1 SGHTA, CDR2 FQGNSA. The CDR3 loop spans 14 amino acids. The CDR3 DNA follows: TGTGCCAGCAGCATCGACAGGACTGGAAACACCATATATTTT. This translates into CASSIDRTGNTIYF.

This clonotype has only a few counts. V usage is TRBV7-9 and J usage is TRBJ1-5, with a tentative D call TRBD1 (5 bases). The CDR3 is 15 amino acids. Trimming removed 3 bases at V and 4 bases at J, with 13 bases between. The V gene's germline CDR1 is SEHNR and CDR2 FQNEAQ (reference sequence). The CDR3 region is CASSFAGTSNQPQHF. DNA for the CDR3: TGTGCCAGCAGCTTCGCAGGGACCTCAAATCAGCCCCAGCATTTT.

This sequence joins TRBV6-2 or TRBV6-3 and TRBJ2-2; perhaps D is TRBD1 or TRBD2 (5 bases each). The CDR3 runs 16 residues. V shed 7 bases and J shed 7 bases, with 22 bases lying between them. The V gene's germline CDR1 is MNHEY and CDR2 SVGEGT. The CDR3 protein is CASTPHRDPFFGELFF. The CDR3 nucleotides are TGTGCCAGCACCCCCCACCGGGACCCCTTCTTCGGGGAGCTGTTTTTT.

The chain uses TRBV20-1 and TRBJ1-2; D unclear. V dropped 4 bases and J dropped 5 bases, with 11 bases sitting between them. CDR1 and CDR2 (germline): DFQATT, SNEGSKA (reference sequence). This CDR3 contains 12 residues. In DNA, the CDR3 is TGCAGTGCTACGGACGGGCCGTATGGCTACACCTTC. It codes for CSATDGPYGYTF.

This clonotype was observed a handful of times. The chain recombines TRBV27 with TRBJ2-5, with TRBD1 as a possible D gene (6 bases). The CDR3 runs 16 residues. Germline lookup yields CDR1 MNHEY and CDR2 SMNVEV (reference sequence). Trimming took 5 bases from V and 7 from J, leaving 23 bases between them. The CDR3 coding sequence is TGTGCCAGCAGTCCGGCCCTGGGGGCGTCCCGGGTGACCCAGTACTTC. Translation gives CASSPALGASRVTQYF.

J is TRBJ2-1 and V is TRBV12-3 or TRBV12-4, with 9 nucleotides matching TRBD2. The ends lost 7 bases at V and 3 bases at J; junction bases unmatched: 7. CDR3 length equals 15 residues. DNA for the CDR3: TGTGCCAGCACTCGCCTTAGCGGGAGCTACAATGAGCAGTTCTTC. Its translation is CASTRLSGSYNEQFF.

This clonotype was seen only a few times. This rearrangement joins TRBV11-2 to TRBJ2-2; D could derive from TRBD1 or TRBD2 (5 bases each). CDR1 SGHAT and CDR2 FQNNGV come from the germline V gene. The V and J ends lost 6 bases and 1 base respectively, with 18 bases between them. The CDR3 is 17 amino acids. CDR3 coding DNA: TGTGCCAGCAGATGGCCGGGAAGGGGTGGGAACACCGGGGAGCTGTTTTTT. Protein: CASRWPGRGGNTGELFF. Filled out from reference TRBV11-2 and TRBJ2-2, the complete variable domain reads EAGVAQSPRYKIIEKRQSVAFWCNPISGHATLYWYQQILGQGPKLLIQFQNNGVVDDSQLPKDRFSAERLKGVDSTLKIQPAKLEDSAVYLCASRWPGRGGNTGELFFGEGSRLTVL.

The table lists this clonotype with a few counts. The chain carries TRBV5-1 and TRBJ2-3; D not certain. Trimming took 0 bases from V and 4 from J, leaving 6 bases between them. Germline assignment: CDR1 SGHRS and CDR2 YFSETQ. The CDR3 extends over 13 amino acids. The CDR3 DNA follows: TGCGCCAGCAGCTTGGCCCAGGCAGATACGCAGTATTTT. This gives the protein CASSLAQADTQYF.

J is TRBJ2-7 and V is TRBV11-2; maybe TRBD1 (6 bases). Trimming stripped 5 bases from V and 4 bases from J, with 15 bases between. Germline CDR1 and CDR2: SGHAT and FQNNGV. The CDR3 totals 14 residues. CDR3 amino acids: CASSGYRAWYEQYF. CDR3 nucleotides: TGTGCCAGCAGCGGATACAGGGCCTGGTACGAGCAGTACTTC.

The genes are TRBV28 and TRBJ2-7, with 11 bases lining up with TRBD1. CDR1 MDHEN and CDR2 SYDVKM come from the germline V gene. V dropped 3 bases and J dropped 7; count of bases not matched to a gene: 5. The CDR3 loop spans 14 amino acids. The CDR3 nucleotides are TGTGCCAGCAGTTTCGCGGACAGGGGGCTTGAGCAGTACGTC. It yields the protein CASSFADRGLEQYV.

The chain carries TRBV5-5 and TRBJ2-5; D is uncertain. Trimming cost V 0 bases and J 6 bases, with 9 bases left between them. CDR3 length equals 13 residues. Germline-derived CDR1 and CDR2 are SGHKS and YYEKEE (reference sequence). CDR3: CASSLDPNQTQYF. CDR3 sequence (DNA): TGTGCCAGCAGCTTGGACCCGAACCAGACCCAGTACTTC.